These 7 T cell receptor beta chains originate from one sample sequenced in a study of blood T cell repertoires in COVID-19. The repertoire was sequenced with immunoSEQ multiplex PCR; TCRdb's copy has only in-frame clones and lacks some. Among about 220,000 clones listed, roughly 84% were seen once. Sequencing was done on a sample of peripheral blood. These receptors were obtained from a woman aged 60 to 75 with acute or convalescent COVID-19.

The chain employs TRBV5-6 and TRBJ2-7; 11 positions match TRBD2. In germline, CDR1 is SGHDT, CDR2 YYEEEE. The CDR3 has 15 amino acids. J gave up 0 bases and V 4 bases, and 3 bases lay outside the gene matches. CDR3: CASSTSGGSSYEQYF. CDR3 in DNA: TGTGCCAGCAGCACTAGCGGGGGTAGCTCCTACGAGCAGTACTTC.

This chain links TRBV7-6 with TRBJ1-5; D is ambiguous. Per germline, CDR1 SGHVS and CDR2 FNYEAQ. CDR3 length: 13 residues. The CDR3 sequence is CVVRAGSNQPQHF. CDR3 sequence (DNA): TGTGTTGTTAGGGCGGGCAGCAATCAGCCCCAGCATTTT.

The chain employs TRBV29-1 and TRBJ2-5; D not certain. Trimming cost V 6 bases and J 2 bases, with 19 bases left between them. Germline CDR1 and CDR2: SQVTM and ANQGSEA. CDR3 length equals 15 residues. The CDR3 spells CSVNDPFGRQETQYF. The CDR3 DNA reads as TGCAGCGTGAACGATCCTTTTGGGCGTCAAGAGACCCAGTACTTC.

CDR3 bases: TGTGCCAGTCGAGCCGCGGGGGGACAAGGCAACGAGCAGTACTTC. This codes for CASRAAGGQGNEQYF. This rearrangement joins TRBV19 to TRBJ2-7; TRBD2 matches at 8 bases. Germline CDR1 LNHDA, CDR2 SQIVND (reference sequence). V lost 8 bases, J lost 5 bases, and 14 bases stayed unmatched. The CDR3 sequence is 15 residues long. Combining the CDR3 with reference TRBV19 and TRBJ2-7 gives the whole variable domain DGGITQSPKYLFRKEGQNVTLSCEQNLNHDAMYWYRQDPGQGLRLIYYSQIVNDFQKGDIAEGYSVSREKKESFPLTVTSAQKNPTAFYLCASRAAGGQGNEQYFGPGTRLTVT.

This chain uses TRBV3-1 (or the pseudogene TRBV3-2) with TRBJ1-6; D gene ambiguous. V gave up 4 bases and J gave up 13 bases, with 11 bases separating them. The CDR3 consists of 12 residues. The germline gives CDR1 LGHDT, CDR2 YNNKEL (reference sequence). CDR3 region: CASSLGRDPLHF. DNA of the CDR3: TGTGCCAGCAGCCTCGGACGGGATCCCCTCCACTTT.

The chain has TRBV5-1 and TRBJ2-1; D is uncertain. Trimming removed 0 bases from V and 7 bases from J, with 11 bases in between. The CDR3 runs to 14 residues. In germline, CDR1 is SGHRS, CDR2 YFSETQ. The CDR3, as DNA: TGCGCCAGCAGCTTGGAGCGACTTCTAAATGAGCAGTTCTTC. Its translation: CASSLERLLNEQFF.

This clone is categorized as medium-sized. The chain has TRBV14 and TRBJ1-2; possibly TRBD1 for D (5 bases). The CDR3 is 15 residues long. Trimming stripped 1 base from V and 2 bases from J, with 11 bases between. CDR1 SGHDN and CDR2 FVKESK come from the germline V gene. The DNA for the CDR3 is TGTGCCAGCAGCCAAGCCCATGCAGGGAACTATGGCTACACCTTC. Translated: CASSQAHAGNYGYTF.